The present entry profiles one TCR beta chain with its context. Its cognate antigen is unknown. This beta chain lies outside the target of a library built for alpha chains; its clone size means little. This entry is derived from a study of spatial heterogeneity in lung cancer. Every TCR cDNA molecule carried a tag that served as a unique molecular identifier. TCRdb fed the 5' RACE reads into MiXCR, producing one record per CDR3 protein. The sample carries approximately 940 distinct CDR3 sequences, 70% recorded once. Whole-study findings and limits: Ubiquitous expanded tumor TCRs were seen in blood more at resection than at follow-up.

Time point in this sample: sample taken at primary tumor resection. Whole RNA from tumor, nontumor lung or frozen PBMC was sequenced unsorted. Around 70 TRACERx patients with early, untreated non-small cell lung cancer donated samples. This CDR3 is 15 amino acids long. The V end lost 0 bases, the J end lost 0 bases, and 9 bases lay between the germline ends. Looked up from germline, CDR1 is SQVTM and CDR2 is ANQGSEA. The chain combines TRBV29-1 with TRBJ1-3; tentative D call: TRBD1 (5 bases). The specimen was PBMCs, collected at surgery. The TCR was taken from a male donor with early-stage non-small cell lung cancer. CDR3 residues: CSVEDQGGSGNTIYF. CDR3 sequence (DNA): TGCAGCGTTGAAGACCAGGGAGGCTCTGGAAACACCATATATTTT.